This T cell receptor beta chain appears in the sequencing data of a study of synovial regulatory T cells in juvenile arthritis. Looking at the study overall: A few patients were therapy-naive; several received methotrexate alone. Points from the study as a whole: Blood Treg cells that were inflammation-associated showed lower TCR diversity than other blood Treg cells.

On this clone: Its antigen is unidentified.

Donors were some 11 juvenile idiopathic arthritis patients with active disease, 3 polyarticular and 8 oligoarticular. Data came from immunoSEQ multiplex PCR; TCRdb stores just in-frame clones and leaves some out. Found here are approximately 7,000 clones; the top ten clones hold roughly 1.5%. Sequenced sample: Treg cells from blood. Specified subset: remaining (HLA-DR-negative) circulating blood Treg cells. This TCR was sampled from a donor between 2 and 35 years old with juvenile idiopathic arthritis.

CDR3 sequence reads: CASSRQGGGNTEAFF. The gene calls are TRBV7-3 and TRBJ1-1. CDR3 size: 15 residues. DNA was not recorded. Germline CDR1 is SGHTA and CDR2 is FQGTGA.